This T cell receptor beta chain was captured by sequencing in a study of CD8 T cells in ankylosing spondylitis. Study conclusions and caveats: The authors reported significant enrichment of disease-linked clones in matched ankylosing spondylitis synovial fluid. Made up of about eight highly homologous variants, a TCR beta motif appeared characteristic of ankylosing spondylitis blood.

This clonotype was seen more than once but under ten times. What it binds is not known. TCRdb analysed the 5' RACE reads with MiXCR anew, one entry per CDR3 protein. The sample records around 230,000 distinct CDR3 sequences, around 9.2% being singletons. The sequencing input was blood, either unsorted or a sorted T cell fraction (not recorded which). This receptor was identified in a male donor with ankylosing spondylitis or in good health (not recorded which).

Written as DNA, the CDR3 is TGCGCCAGCAGCTGGCCCAGCACAGATACGCAGTATTTT. Translated, it gives CASSWPSTDTQYF. The V call is TRBV5-1, the J call TRBJ2-3; D call uncertain. This CDR3 comprises 13 residues. Trimming took off 3 bases at V and 0 bases at J, with 5 bases between the two ends. Germline V gives CDR1 SGHRS, CDR2 YFSETQ. Drawing the rest from reference TRBV5-1 and TRBJ2-3, the complete variable domain is KAGVTQTPRYLIKTRGQQVTLSCSPISGHRSVSWYQQTPGQGLQFLFEYFSETQRNKGNFPGRFSGRQFSNSRSEMNVSTLELGDSALYLCASSWPSTDTQYFGPGTRLTVL.